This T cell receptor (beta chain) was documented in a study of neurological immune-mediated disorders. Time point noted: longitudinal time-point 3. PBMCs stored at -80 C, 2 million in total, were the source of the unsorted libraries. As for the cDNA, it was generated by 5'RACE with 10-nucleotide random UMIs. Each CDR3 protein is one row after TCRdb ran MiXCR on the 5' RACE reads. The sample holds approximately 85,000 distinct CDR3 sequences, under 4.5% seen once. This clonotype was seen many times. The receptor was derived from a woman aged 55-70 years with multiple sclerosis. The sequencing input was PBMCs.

This CDR3 is CASSPGGTSYNSPLHF. DNA of the CDR3: TGCGCCAGCAGCCCAGGGGGCACCTCCTATAATTCACCCCTCCACTTT. The chain combines TRBV5-1 with TRBJ1-6; 8 bases map to TRBD1. The V and J ends lost 4 bases and 0 bases, in that order; junction bases with no gene match: 3. The CDR3 covers 16 residues. Germline V lookup: CDR1 SGHRS, CDR2 YFSETQ.